The 6 T cell receptor beta chains in this list originate from one sample, sequenced in a study of regulatory T cells in long-lasting Graves disease. Documented time point: newly diagnosed GD, antithyroid drugs for less than 3 months. The authors made the TCR library using RNA they extracted from PBMCs. Building of the TCR beta libraries involved iRepertoire HTBI primers and Arm-PCR of CDR3 regions. TCRdb redid the calling of the multiplex PCR reads with MiXCR, one entry per CDR3 protein. The data hold approximately 400,000 distinct CDR3 sequences, with 14% to 15% observed a single time. These same data were also listed under a study on T cells in Graves' hyperthyroidism and ophthalmopathy.

Sequences were derived from peripheral blood mononuclear cells (PBMCs), sampled at new diagnosis, from a patient treated with antithyroid drugs. These receptors were taken from a woman under 40 with Graves disease.

This clonotype has only a few counts. This chain joins TRBV7-8 and TRBJ1-2, with a possible D match to TRBD1 (5 bases). This CDR3 is 16 amino acids long. Trimming stripped 5 bases from V and 4 bases from J, with 20 bases between. Germline lookup yields CDR1 SGHVS and CDR2 FQNEAQ. The CDR3 here is CASSVNSGPTGYGYTF. In nucleotides, the CDR3 is TGTGCCAGCAGCGTTAACTCGGGGCCGACGGGCTATGGCTACACCTTC.

This clonotype has ten or more counts. The chain employs TRBV24-1 and TRBJ1-2; 7 bases match TRBD1. V lost 2 bases and J lost 7; bases outside the gene matches: 12. The V gene's germline CDR1 is KGHDR and CDR2 SFDVKD. CDR3 length: 16 residues. CDR3 nucleotides: TGTGCCACCAGTGATTCCCGGACAGGCCCTGCGGGTGGCTACACCTTC. This codes for CATSDSRTGPAGGYTF.

With respect to this clonotype: At one boundary the junction diverges from the germline segment, which might be a read error. The CDR3 spells CASSYDRGNEKLFF. The CDR3 DNA reads TGCGCCAGTAGCTATGACAGGGGTAATGAAAAACTGTTTTTT. The chain recombines TRBV5-1 with TRBJ1-4, with 8 positions matching TRBD1. The CDR3 is made up of 14 amino acids. From germline, CDR1 is SGHRS and CDR2 YFSETQ.

Many counts were recorded for this clonotype. V gene TRBV30 combines with J gene TRBJ2-3, with D uncertain. Trimming cost V 1 base and J 3 bases, with 14 bases left between them. This CDR3 contains 15 residues. The germline gives CDR1 GTSNPN, CDR2 SVGIG (reference sequence). Here the CDR3 reads CAWSGGGSTTDTQYF. The CDR3 nucleotides are TGTGCCTGGAGTGGTGGTGGAAGCACGACAGATACGCAGTATTTT.

The J gene is TRBJ1-5, the V gene TRBV7-6, with 8 bases that match TRBD1. CDR1 and CDR2 (germline): SGHVS, FNYEAQ. CDR3 length equals 14 residues. Unmatched junction bases numbered 4, after V lost 7 bases and J lost 2 bases. The DNA of the CDR3 is TGTGCCAGCACCCCGGGACAGGGCAATCAGCCCCAGCATTTT. Encoded protein: CASTPGQGNQPQHF.

This clonotype was seen a handful of times. An end of the junction differs from the germline gene, which may be a read error. The rearrangement joins TRBV27 to TRBJ1-2; possible D gene TRBD1, 6 bases. CDR3 length: 15 amino acids. Per the germline V gene, CDR1 is MNHEY and CDR2 is SMNVEV (reference sequence). CDR3 DNA sequence: TGTGCCAGCAGTCCGCATCCAACAGGGCTCTCTGGCCACACCTTC. This sequence encodes CASSPHPTGLSGHTF.